Presented here are 18 T cell receptor beta chains from one specimen sequenced in a study of identical twins' blood T cells. TCRdb recomputed calls from the 5' RACE reads with MiXCR, one row per CDR3 protein. The profile shows hundreds of thousands of distinct CDR3 sequences, roughly 30% of them singletons. Material for sequencing was PBMCs. These receptors all come from a woman aged 18-49 years in good health.

A word on this clonotype: A much larger clonotype is one base distant, so this may be a read error. The chain couples TRBV6-2 or TRBV6-3 to TRBJ2-1; D is unclear. V lost 7 bases, J lost 5 bases, and 12 bases lay in between. Germline V gene lookup returns CDR1 MNHEY and CDR2 SVGEGT. The CDR3 has 13 residues. The CDR3 protein is CASKEERDNEQFF. The CDR3 nucleotides are TGTGCCAGCAAAGAAGAAAGAGACAATGAGCAGTTCTTC.

The rearrangement joins TRBV12-3 or TRBV12-4 to TRBJ2-3; no clear D. Trimming cost V 4 bases and J 9 bases, with 11 bases left between them. This CDR3 has 12 amino acids. The CDR3 spells CASSSLTATQYF. Written as DNA, the CDR3 is TGTGCCAGCAGTTCCCTGACGGCCACGCAGTATTTT.

This clonotype was observed a handful of times. The rearrangement joins TRBV29-1 to TRBJ2-3; D may be TRBD1 (5 bases). This CDR3 has 13 amino acids. The germline gives CDR1 SQVTM, CDR2 ANQGSEA. V lost 8 bases, J lost 4 bases, and 16 bases lay in between. The CDR3 nucleotides are TGCAGCTTCCGGACATCCGGAGCAGATACGCAGTATTTT. As protein: CSFRTSGADTQYF.

This clonotype was seen a few times. This chain connects TRBV12-5 to TRBJ2-2; D gene ambiguous. Trimming took off 3 bases at V and 7 bases at J, with 12 bases between the two ends. Germline assignment: CDR1 LGHNT and CDR2 FRNRAP. The CDR3 loop spans 14 amino acids. In DNA form, the CDR3 reads TGTGCTAGTGGTTTTGGCGGCGGAATCGGGGAGCTGTTTTTT. Residues: CASGFGGGIGELFF.

This sequence joins TRBV19 and TRBJ2-5; 12 bases align to TRBD2. The J segment lost 1 base and the V segment lost 2 bases, leaving 2 bases of the junction unmatched. CDR1 LNHDA and CDR2 SQIVND come from the germline V gene (reference sequence). The CDR3 totals 16 residues. The CDR3 nucleotides read TGTGCCAGTAGTATACGACTAGCGGGGGCCCAAGAGACCCAGTACTTC. Protein product: CASSIRLAGAQETQYF.

This clonotype was detected ten times or more. CDR3 DNA: TGTGCCAGCAGTTCCGTTGGCTCTGGAAACACCATATATTTT. Amino acid sequence: CASSSVGSGNTIYF. The chain has TRBV2 and TRBJ1-3; D is uncertain. The CDR3 covers 14 residues. Trimming removed 5 bases from V and 0 bases from J, with 8 bases in between. CDR1 SNHLY and CDR2 FYNNEI come from the germline V gene.

This clonotype was observed at least ten times. The chain has TRBV2 and TRBJ1-2, with D perhaps matching TRBD1 (6 bases). V was pared by 1 base and J by 7 bases, with 13 bases between. This CDR3 has 14 amino acids. CDR1 and CDR2 from the germline V gene are SNHLY and FYNNEI. This chain's CDR3 is CASSEGNRVRGYTF. CDR3 bases: TGTGCCAGCAGTGAAGGTAACAGGGTCCGTGGCTACACCTTC.

Remarks on this clonotype: At one end, the junction sequence differs from germline, possibly due to a read error. V and J are TRBV10-3 and TRBJ1-6; tentatively, D is TRBD1 (6 bases). Germline CDR1 reads ENHRY; CDR2 reads SYGVKD. There are 12 residues in the CDR3. CDR3 region: CAISESRQVWFF. CDR3 in DNA: TGTGCCATCAGTGAGTCAAGACAGGTTTGGTTCTTT.

The gene calls are TRBV9 and TRBJ2-7, with TRBD2 identical over 9 bases. The trim removed 0 bases at V and 3 bases at J, leaving 7 bases unmatched. CDR3 length: 16 amino acids. Germline CDR1 and CDR2: SGDLS and YYNGEE. In DNA form, the CDR3 reads TGTGCCAGCAGCGTAGAGGCTAGCGGGAACTACTACGAGCAGTACTTC. It translates to CASSVEASGNYYEQYF.

The J gene is TRBJ1-1, the V gene TRBV5-1; D ambiguous. Between the trimmed V and J ends, which lost 5 bases and 1 base, there was a span of 12 bases. The germline gives CDR1 SGHRS, CDR2 YFSETQ. This CDR3 is built from 14 residues. In DNA form, the CDR3 reads TGCGCCAGCAGTCTAGACTCACCGAACACTGAAGCTTTCTTT. It codes for CASSLDSPNTEAFF.

Only a few counts were recorded for this clonotype. The V call is TRBV7-9, the J call TRBJ1-3, with D unclear. CDR3 length: 16 residues. V lost 5 bases and J 0 bases, leaving 14 bases between the germline ends. Germline-derived CDR1 and CDR2 are SEHNR and FQNEAQ (reference sequence). For the CDR3, the DNA is TGTGCCAGCAGCCCCCGTGGTACCACCTCTGGAAACACCATATATTTT. It translates to CASSPRGTTSGNTIYF.

The gene calls are TRBV28 and TRBJ2-1; D perhaps matches TRBD1 (6 bases). V was pared by 11 bases and J by 4 bases, with 18 bases between. The V gene's germline CDR1 is MDHEN and CDR2 SYDVKM. The CDR3 is 14 residues long. This CDR3 reads CAGSDQGSYNEQFF. Here the CDR3 DNA reads TGTGCCGGCTCAGACCAGGGGTCTTACAATGAGCAGTTCTTC.

The chain carries TRBV7-2 and TRBJ2-1; D may match TRBD1 or TRBD2 (5 bases each). The CDR3 loop spans 15 amino acids. V was shortened by 2 bases and J by 4 bases, with 12 bases between the two germline ends. In germline, CDR1 is SGHTA, CDR2 FQGNSA. The CDR3 DNA reads TGTGCCAGCAGCTTACAGGGAGTTACGTACAATGAGCAGTTCTTC. This encodes CASSLQGVTYNEQFF. Together with reference TRBV7-2 and TRBJ2-1, the CDR3 gives the full variable domain: GAGVSQSPSNKVTEKGKDVELRCDPISGHTALYWYRQSLGQGLEFLIYFQGNSAPDKSGLPSDRFSAERTGGSVSTLTIQRTQQEDSAVYLCASSLQGVTYNEQFFGPGTRLTVL.

The chain joins TRBV6-6 to TRBJ1-5; D remains unclear. Germline values: CDR1 MNHNY, CDR2 SVGAGI (reference sequence). V was pared by 2 bases and J by 2 bases, with 16 bases between. This CDR3 is 17 amino acids long. Here the CDR3 reads CASSYLIQINGNQPQHF. The CDR3 DNA follows: TGTGCCAGCAGTTACCTCATCCAGATTAATGGCAATCAGCCCCAGCATTTT.

This clonotype appeared once. A much larger clone lies a single base off, so this may be a read error. V usage is TRBV3-1 and J usage is TRBJ2-7; possibly TRBD2 for D (6 bases). Per the germline V gene, CDR1 is LGHDT and CDR2 is YNNKEL (reference sequence). The CDR3 has 13 residues. This CDR3 reads CASSQDSRSGRVF. CDR3 DNA: TGTGCCAGCAGCCAAGATTCTCGTAGCGGTAGGGTCTTC.

This clonotype was found a few times. This sequence joins TRBV23-1 and TRBJ2-2; D gene unclear. TRBV23-1 qualifies as an ORF whose function is uncertain. This CDR3 is 16 amino acids long. V lost 1 base to trimming and J lost 2 bases, with 11 bases between them. CDR3 residues: CASSQFCQCNTGELFF. The CDR3 bases are TGCGCCAGCAGTCAATTTTGTCAGTGTAACACCGGGGAGCTGTTTTTT.

The rearrangement links TRBV7-2 to TRBJ2-3, with TRBD2 matching 8 bases. The ends lost 5 bases at V and 5 bases at J; junction bases unmatched: 9. Germline V gene data show CDR1 as SGHTA and CDR2 as FQGNSA. The CDR3 runs to 15 residues. This CDR3 reads CASSRVAGRRDTQYF. The CDR3 DNA reads TGTGCCAGCAGCAGGGTAGCGGGGCGAAGAGATACGCAGTATTTT.

Concerning this clonotype itself: At one end, the junction sequence differs from germline, possibly due to a read error. This rearrangement joins TRBV4-3 to TRBJ1-1; D gene uncertain. Germline loops: CDR1 LGHNA, CDR2 YSLEER. The CDR3 covers 13 residues. As DNA, the CDR3 is TGCGCCAGCAGCCAAGATTCCGGAACTGAAGCTTGCTTT. It specifies CASSQDSGTEACF.